The sequence of this TCR beta chain was determined in a study of regulatory T cells. Overall study results and limits: Skewed V and J usage and few unique V-J pairs marked patient repertoires, most in Tregs. Hydrophobic residues at CDR3 positions 6 and 7 were enriched in conventional CD4+ T cells of CD3G-deficient patients.

The CDR3 consists of 15 residues. Germline V gene sequence: CDR1 MDHEN, CDR2 SYDVKM. V was pared by 3 bases and J by 2 bases, with 6 bases of the junction left unmatched. The primer mix had 52 TRBV and 13 TRBJ primers. Measured with immunoSEQ multiplex PCR; TCRdb has only the in-frame clones, and not every one. The sample shows tens of thousands of clones, roughly 90% of them seen only once. With respect to this clone: The target antigen is unknown.

Every patient with CD3G deficiency had evidence of autoimmunity. Patients aged 2 to 39 years had fewer naive and more memory CD4+ and CD8+ T cells. Sorting split CD4+ cells into CD25-high CD127-low Tregs and CD25-low CD127-high conventional T cells. J is TRBJ2-7 and V is TRBV28; the match to TRBD2 covers 8 bases. The clonotype was recovered from a child under 18 with CD3G deficiency. The material sequenced was conventional CD4+ T cells sorted from blood. This CDR3 reads CASSFSGRGPYEQYF. The CDR3 DNA reads TGTGCCAGCAGTTTCAGCGGGAGAGGGCCCTACGAGCAGTACTTC.